These 8 T cell receptor beta chains share one sample of origin, sequenced in a study of post-analysis software for immune sequencing data (dated by TCRdb to about 2015). Libraries were prepared through PCR. Reads for this sample came from an Illumina HiSeq 2500. To reduce PCR and sequencing biases, unique molecular identifiers were incorporated into the TCR beta cDNA libraries. Clones were called with MiXCR by TCRdb after fastp trimmed the public reads at Q25, and only in-frame beta chains were retained. Here each entry gathers all rows of one CDR3 protein and keeps the most common genes and DNA. The sample table holds about 810,000 distinct CDR3 sequences, of which 53% were seen once. In total, the top ten clones hold approximately 4.5% of the sample. Antigens for these TCRs are unknown. Results and caveats for the whole study, not just this receptor: A few TRBV segments, including TRBV5-6, TRBV5-1 and TRBV20-1, were significantly more frequent in patients than controls.

Sequencing used blood. The source of these receptors is a girl aged 10 to 17 with multiple sclerosis.

CDR3 region: CASSSDSGNTQYF. In DNA form, the CDR3 reads TGCGCCAGCAGCTCGGATAGCGGGAATACGCAGTATTTT. This sequence joins TRBV5-1 and TRBJ2-3; 8 bases align to TRBD2. CDR1 and CDR2 from the germline V gene are SGHRS and YFSETQ. J lost 7 bases, V lost 3 bases, and 4 bases had no gene match. There are 13 residues in the CDR3. The complete variable domain, with remaining parts taken from reference TRBV5-1 and TRBJ2-3, reads KAGVTQTPRYLIKTRGQQVTLSCSPISGHRSVSWYQQTPGQGLQFLFEYFSETQRNKGNFPGRFSGRQFSNSRSEMNVSTLELGDSALYLCASSSDSGNTQYFGPGTRLTVL.

The genes are TRBV5-1 and TRBJ2-3; 11 bases align to TRBD2. Trimming removed 5 bases from V and 3 bases from J; junction bases left unmatched: 5. The CDR3 runs to 15 residues. The germline CDR1 and CDR2 sequences are SGHRS and YFSETQ. The CDR3 here is CASSLTSGETDTQYF. The CDR3 region has the DNA TGCGCCAGCAGTTTGACTAGCGGGGAGACAGATACGCAGTATTTT.

The rearrangement links TRBV29-1 to TRBJ1-2, with unresolved D. CDR1 is SQVTM, CDR2 ANQGSEA, per germline. V was pared by 6 bases and J by 6 bases, with 14 bases between. The CDR3 has 12 residues. The CDR3 region has the DNA TGCAGCGTCCCCCACGGCTTCGATGGCTACACCTTC. Protein product: CSVPHGFDGYTF.

This clonotype was seen a few times. The chain combines TRBV20-1 with TRBJ1-2, with D possibly being TRBD1 (6 bases). This CDR3 region has 12 residues. Trimming shortened V by 4 bases and J by 3 bases, and 9 bases separated the two germline ends. Germline assignment: CDR1 DFQATT and CDR2 SNEGSKA (reference sequence). CDR3 in amino acids: CSATAGDYGYTF. In DNA form, the CDR3 reads TGCAGTGCTACCGCAGGGGACTATGGCTACACCTTC.

This clonotype was detected a few times. The chain uses TRBV12-3 or TRBV12-4 and TRBJ2-7, with TRBD2 matching over 7 bases. The CDR3 has 12 amino acids. V dropped 3 bases and J dropped 7; count of bases not matched to a gene: 3. This CDR3 reads CASSFSGGEQYF. CDR3 bases: TGTGCCAGCAGTTTTTCGGGAGGAGAGCAGTACTTC.

The chain links TRBV18 to TRBJ2-5; D remains ambiguous. The CDR3 has 13 amino acids. V was pared by 1 base and J by 5 bases, with 8 bases between. Per germline, CDR1 KGHSH and CDR2 LQKENI. The CDR3 bases are TGTGCCAGCTCACCACTGAGTGGTGAGACCCAGTACTTC. Its translation: CASSPLSGETQYF.

The chain is built from TRBV7-6 and TRBJ2-1, with D tentatively TRBD1 or TRBD2 (5 bases each). The CDR3 is 11 residues long. V lost 8 bases to trimming and J lost 6 bases, with 8 bases between them. Germline assignment: CDR1 SGHVS and CDR2 FNYEAQ. The CDR3 nucleotides read TGTGCCAGCGGGGGTCGCAATGAGCAGTTCTTC. This sequence encodes CASGGRNEQFF.

The rearrangement links TRBV2 to TRBJ2-7; 12 bases map to TRBD2. The CDR3 length is 19 residues. The germline V gene encodes CDR1 SNHLY and CDR2 FYNNEI. V dropped 7 bases and J dropped 3; count of bases not matched to a gene: 19. CDR3 residues: CASTTLIGASGRADYEQYF. The DNA for the CDR3 is TGTGCCAGCACCACACTAATAGGCGCTAGCGGGAGGGCCGACTACGAGCAGTACTTC.